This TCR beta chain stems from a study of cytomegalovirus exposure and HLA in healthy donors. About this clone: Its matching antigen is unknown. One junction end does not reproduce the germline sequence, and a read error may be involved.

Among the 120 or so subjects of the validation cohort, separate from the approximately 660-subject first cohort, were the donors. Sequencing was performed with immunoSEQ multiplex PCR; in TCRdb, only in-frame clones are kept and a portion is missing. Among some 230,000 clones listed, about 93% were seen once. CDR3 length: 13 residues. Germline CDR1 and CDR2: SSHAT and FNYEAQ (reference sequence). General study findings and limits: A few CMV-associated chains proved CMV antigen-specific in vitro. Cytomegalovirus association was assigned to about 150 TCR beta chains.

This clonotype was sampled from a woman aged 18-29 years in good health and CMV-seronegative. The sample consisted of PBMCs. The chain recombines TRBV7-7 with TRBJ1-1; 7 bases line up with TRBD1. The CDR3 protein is CASSPGGGEEAFF. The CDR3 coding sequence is TGTGCTAGCAGTCCGGGAGGGGGCGAAGAAGCTTTCTTT.